A single sample is the source of the 18 T cell receptor beta chains below, sequenced in a study of T-cell reconstitution after alpha-beta-depleted transplantation in children. Preparation of the TCRbeta library used unique molecular identifiers. MiXCR was run by TCRdb on the PCR reads, yielding one entry per CDR3 protein. The table has nearly 200,000 distinct CDR3 sequences, 6.3% seen once. The input for sequencing was PBMCs, taken before TCRalphabeta/CD19-depleted stem cell transplant. These receptors were taken from a girl under three years old with combined immunodeficiency, due to receive a stem cell transplant.

Many counts were recorded for this clonotype. V gene TRBV20-1 combines with J gene TRBJ2-1, with 8 bases identical to TRBD2. Germline V gene sequence: CDR1 DFQATT, CDR2 SNEGSKA (reference sequence). This CDR3 comprises 17 residues. V shed 3 bases and J 1 base; nucleotides not matched to a gene: 11. CDR3 in amino acids: CSASEWALAESYNEQFF. The DNA of the CDR3 is TGCAGTGCTAGCGAGTGGGCACTAGCGGAATCCTACAATGAGCAGTTCTTC.

This clonotype showed up many times. The rearrangement joins TRBV2 to TRBJ2-7; D call uncertain. The V end lost 2 bases, the J end lost 3 bases, and 14 bases lay between the germline ends. CDR1 and CDR2 (germline): SNHLY, FYNNEI. The CDR3 extends over 15 amino acids. In nucleotides, the CDR3 is TGTGCCAGCAGTGAAAGCCGGAGCGAAGTCTACGAGCAGTACTTC. Its protein product is CASSESRSEVYEQYF.

Many counts were recorded for this clonotype. This chain connects TRBV20-1 to TRBJ2-5; TRBD2 matches at 9 bases. Germline CDR1 reads DFQATT; CDR2 reads SNEGSKA (reference sequence). The CDR3 has 15 residues. The junction had 8 bases not matched to a gene; V was cut back by 0 bases and J by 6 bases. CDR3 in amino acids: CSARDGGTSLQTQYF. The CDR3 nucleotides read TGCAGTGCTAGAGACGGGGGGACTAGCCTACAGACCCAGTACTTC.

This clonotype was found many times. This chain links TRBV11-1 with TRBJ2-7; D remains unclear. The CDR3 runs 17 residues. V dropped 0 bases and J dropped 2 bases, with 17 bases sitting between them. Germline CDR1 and CDR2: SGHAT and FQDESV (reference sequence). The CDR3: CASSLAKKSRITYEQYF. In nucleotides, the CDR3 is TGTGCCAGCAGCTTAGCGAAAAAAAGCAGAATAACCTACGAGCAGTACTTC.

This clonotype came up many times. The chain links TRBV5-5 to TRBJ2-7, with D unclear. The CDR3 contains 12 residues. CDR1 is SGHKS and CDR2 is YYEKEE in the germline V gene (reference sequence). V lost 1 base, J lost 5 bases, and 7 bases lay in between. In DNA, the CDR3 is TGTGCCAGCAGCTTGTTTGGGGACGAGCAGTACTTC. It is translated as CASSLFGDEQYF.

The sample holds many counts of this clonotype. The J gene is TRBJ1-1, the V gene TRBV20-1, with D hard to call. The ends were cut back, 1 base at V and 7 bases at J, with 13 bases in the middle. CDR1 DFQATT and CDR2 SNEGSKA come from the germline V gene (reference sequence). This CDR3 contains 13 residues. CDR3 sequence: CSARGKGSFEAFF. The CDR3 region has the DNA TGCAGTGCTAGAGGTAAAGGATCCTTTGAAGCTTTCTTT.

This clonotype has ten or more counts. The chain employs TRBV6-2 or TRBV6-3 and TRBJ2-1; the D is unclear. Trimming left V 7 bases short and J 2 bases short, with 18 bases between. Per the germline V gene, CDR1 is MNHEY and CDR2 is SVGEGT. The CDR3 is 16 amino acids. CDR3 in amino acids: CASIRSGDSTYNEQFF. In nucleotides, the CDR3 is TGTGCCAGCATTCGTTCGGGCGATTCGACCTACAATGAGCAGTTCTTC.

This clonotype has a count of ten or more. The genes are TRBV10-3 and TRBJ1-2; D not certain. The CDR3 length is 13 residues. Trimming took 3 bases from V and 8 from J, leaving 13 bases between them. Germline CDR1 is ENHRY and CDR2 is SYGVKD. CDR3 region: CAISDPKVGGYTF. The CDR3 DNA follows: TGTGCCATCAGTGACCCCAAAGTGGGCGGCTACACCTTC.

This clonotype was counted at least ten times. This sequence joins TRBV20-1 and TRBJ2-7, with a possible D match to TRBD1 (5 bases). Trimming removed 2 bases from V and 3 bases from J, with 20 bases in between. The CDR3 covers 16 residues. Germline V gives CDR1 DFQATT, CDR2 SNEGSKA (reference sequence). This chain's CDR3 is CSARPLAAQAVYEQYF. CDR3 DNA sequence: TGCAGTGCTAGACCTTTGGCAGCACAGGCTGTCTACGAGCAGTACTTC.

This clonotype was counted at least ten times. The chain couples TRBV20-1 to TRBJ1-1; D is unresolved. V gave up 0 bases and J gave up 1 base, with 9 bases separating them. The CDR3 sequence is 14 residues long. Germline assignment: CDR1 DFQATT and CDR2 SNEGSKA (reference sequence). CDR3 DNA sequence: TGCAGTGCTAGAGATCGAACAGCGAACACTGAAGCTTTCTTT. Amino acid sequence: CSARDRTANTEAFF.

This clonotype has ten or more counts. This rearrangement joins TRBV25-1 to TRBJ2-2; D may be TRBD2 (5 bases). In germline, CDR1 is MGHDK, CDR2 SYGVNS. V gave up 6 bases and J gave up 2 bases, with 13 bases separating them. The length of the CDR3 is 15 residues. The CDR3 is CASSPTTTNTGELFF. The CDR3 DNA is TGTGCCAGCAGCCCGACTACAACAAACACCGGGGAGCTGTTTTTT.

This clonotype has ten or more counts. The chain joins TRBV6-5 to TRBJ2-2; 7 nucleotides line up with TRBD1. The V gene end was trimmed by 6 bases and the J gene end by 0 bases; junction bases not matched to a gene: 10. Germline loops: CDR1 MNHEY, CDR2 SVGAGI. CDR3 length: 17 residues. The CDR3 sequence: CASSYPPGQPNTGELFF. The CDR3 DNA reads as TGTGCCAGCAGCTACCCCCCGGGACAGCCGAACACCGGGGAGCTGTTTTTT.

This clonotype was seen repeatedly, ten times or more. The chain links TRBV6-5 to TRBJ2-1, with a possible D match to TRBD2 (6 bases). Trimming cost V 6 bases and J 3 bases, with 15 bases left between them. Germline CDR1 reads MNHEY; CDR2 reads SVGAGI. The CDR3 consists of 15 residues. In DNA, the CDR3 is TGTGCCAGCAGCGCTAAACGGAGGGTCTACAATGAGCAGTTCTTC. Its translation: CASSAKRRVYNEQFF.

In regard to this clonotype: Given a much more abundant clone one base away, this may be a read error. Because it lacks the conserved phenylalanine or tryptophan at the end, this CDR3 is likely a read error. The chain employs TRBV11-2 and TRBJ2-3, with D perhaps assigned TRBD1 or TRBD2 (5 bases each). Germline V gene data show CDR1 as SGHAT and CDR2 as FQNNGV. The CDR3 covers 17 residues. The V end lost 1 base, the J end lost 2 bases, and 16 bases lay between the germline ends. The CDR3 is CASSLAPGAPLTDTQYC. The CDR3 DNA reads TGTGCCAGCAGCTTAGCACCCGGGGCCCCACTCACAGATACGCAGTATTGT.

This clonotype was found many times. The chain combines TRBV20-1 with TRBJ2-3, with TRBD2 matching 10 bases. The CDR3 runs to 16 residues. V dropped 3 bases and J dropped 1; count of bases not matched to a gene: 7. CDR1 is DFQATT, CDR2 SNEGSKA, per germline (reference sequence). The CDR3 loop reads CSASQLLAGGTDTQYF. The CDR3 DNA reads as TGCAGTGCTAGTCAACTCCTAGCGGGAGGCACAGATACGCAGTATTTT.

This clonotype was picked up many times. V and J are TRBV20-1 and TRBJ2-1; 8 nucleotides match TRBD2. J was trimmed by 12 bases and V by 1 base; bases with no gene match: 17. This CDR3 spans 16 amino acids. CDR1 is DFQATT and CDR2 is SNEGSKA in the germline V gene (reference sequence). The CDR3 is CSARVAGGALIRGQFF. The CDR3 DNA follows: TGCAGTGCTAGAGTCGCCGGGGGGGCGCTTATAAGAGGGCAGTTCTTC.

This clonotype occurred many times. CDR3 protein: CAISEQYGYTF. As DNA, the CDR3 is TGTGCCATCAGTGAACAGTATGGCTACACCTTC. V and J are TRBV10-3 and TRBJ1-2; no definite D call. The ends were cut back, 3 bases at V and 5 bases at J, with 4 bases in the middle. This CDR3 is 11 amino acids long. Germline CDR1 ENHRY, CDR2 SYGVKD.

This clonotype was seen repeatedly, ten times or more. J is TRBJ2-1 and V is TRBV4-1; D may correspond to TRBD1 or TRBD2 (5 bases each). V lost 6 bases, J lost 8 bases, and 17 bases lay in between. Germline V gives CDR1 MGHRA, CDR2 YSYEKL. The length of the CDR3 is 14 residues. DNA for the CDR3: TGCGCCAGCAGATCCGAGGTGACGGGACATGAGCAGTTCTTC. Protein sequence: CASRSEVTGHEQFF.